The clone carrying this TCR beta chain appeared once. Its specificity is not known. This sample is drawn from a study of blood T cells in healthy people across ages. Study results and caveats: CMV infection status of these donors was not known. TCR beta diversity tracked closely with naive T cell percentage. The diversity estimates, figures obtained from one million T cells, were considered underestimates. Because sorting was not performed, PBMCs prevented conclusive naive versus antigen-experienced comparison.

Sample-barcoded 5' priming and a J-beta primer mix drove a second PCR of roughly 7 to 11 cycles. TCRdb processed the 5' RACE reads anew with MiXCR; each CDR3 protein has one entry. The data hold around 900,000 distinct CDR3 sequences, with roughly half observed a single time. The sample taken for sequencing was blood. The receptor was isolated from a woman aged 55-75 years in good health.

The CDR3 spells CASSEADGAGRPFSYEQYF. Written as DNA, the CDR3 is TGTGCCAGCAGTGAAGCTGACGGGGCAGGAAGGCCTTTCTCCTACGAGCAGTACTTC. The V and J genes are TRBV6-1 and TRBJ2-7; D possibly uses TRBD1 or TRBD2 (5 bases each). Deletions cut 0 bases from V and 0 bases from J, with 21 bases between. Germline CDR1 is MNHNS and CDR2 is SASEGT. The CDR3 covers 19 residues.